This T cell receptor beta chain was captured in a study of shared clonotypes between healthy human individuals. Looked up from germline, CDR1 is SGHVS and CDR2 is FNYEAQ. The CDR3 length is 14 residues. The V gene end was trimmed by 5 bases and the J gene end by 8 bases; junction bases not matched to a gene: 3. Using immunoSEQ multiplex PCR, the repertoire was profiled, and TCRdb retains in-frame clones only, with some absent. Here the sample spans under 2,500,000 clones, nearly 97% being singletons. Sequenced input: naive CD4+ T cells sorted from blood. The subset: CD45RA+ positively selected. The chain employs TRBV7-6 and TRBJ1-6; 10 bases map to TRBD1. The source is a man between 18 and 29 years old in good health. The CDR3 DNA reads as TGTGCCAGCAGCCCCGGGACAGGGGATTCACCCCTCCACTTT. The encoded protein is CASSPGTGDSPLHF.